This T cell receptor beta chain stems from a study of blood T cell repertoires in COVID-19. As for the study in general: Acute and convalescent COVID-19 samples came from the United States, Italy and Spain. From T cells, B-cell-depleted T cells, or PBMCs came the material, which was cDNA or gDNA.

This clone was picked up one time. Per the authors' pipeline: Reference gene primer amplification yielded estimated nucleated cell counts. The method was immunoSEQ multiplex PCR; TCRdb's version includes in-frame clones alone and lacks a portion of them. The DNA gave D and trimming, while V, J and clone size come from that table. This sample has about 330,000 clones, with approximately 85% found just once. The specimen was peripheral blood. This TCR derives from a human donor in a cohort sampled during active COVID-19.

The CDR3 spells CASSVGGSRYGYTF. The CDR3 nucleotides read TGTGCCAGCAGCGTAGGAGGGAGCCGCTATGGCTACACCTTC. V usage is TRBV9 and J usage is TRBJ1-2; no clear D. The CDR3 sequence is 14 residues long. Trimming stripped 0 bases from V and 4 bases from J, with 10 bases between. The V gene's germline CDR1 is SGDLS and CDR2 YYNGEE.